Listed here are 26 T cell receptor beta chains from one sample, sequenced in a study of PD-1 blockade in classical Hodgkin lymphoma. Data came from immunoSEQ multiplex PCR; TCRdb stores just in-frame clones and leaves some out. The data hold nearly 55,000 clones, with around 85% observed a single time. Each patient's relapse followed autologous stem cell transplantation, and brentuximab vedotin exposure varied. Sequencing used peripheral blood mononuclear cells (PBMCs), obtained at baseline. These receptors all stem from a human donor with classical Hodgkin lymphoma.

CDR3 sequence reads: CASSFPGGGANYGYTF. In DNA, the CDR3 is TGTGCCAGCAGCTTCCCCGGGGGGGGAGCAAACTATGGCTACACCTTC. The chain joins TRBV5-6 to TRBJ1-2; tentatively, D is TRBD1 (5 bases). The CDR3 extends over 16 amino acids. CDR1 and CDR2 from the germline V gene are SGHDT and YYEEEE. Trimming removed 2 bases from V and 2 bases from J, with 16 bases in between.

This clone was seen a handful of times. The V and J genes are TRBV11-2 and TRBJ2-1; no firm D call. V lost 0 bases to trimming and J lost 10 bases, with 10 bases between them. Per the germline V gene, CDR1 is SGHAT and CDR2 is FQNNGV. This CDR3 comprises 13 residues. The CDR3 DNA sequence: TGTGCCAGCAGCTTAGAGTCTATGGGAGAGCAGTTCTTC. It translates to CASSLESMGEQFF.

The J gene is TRBJ2-2, the V gene TRBV14; no clear D gene. The germline V gene encodes CDR1 SGHDN and CDR2 FVKESK. This CDR3 region has 14 residues. Trimming left V 1 base short and J 1 base short, with 4 bases between. This CDR3 reads CASSQGLNTGELFF. CDR3 sequence (DNA): TGTGCCAGCAGCCAAGGGCTGAACACCGGGGAGCTGTTTTTT.

V is TRBV5-4 and J is TRBJ2-1; D ambiguous. The CDR3 covers 16 residues. CDR1 and CDR2 from the germline V gene are SGHNT and YYREEE (reference sequence). Trimming removed 4 bases at V and 0 bases at J, with 14 bases between. The CDR3 loop reads CASSPRGGFSYNEQFF. The DNA for the CDR3 is TGTGCCAGCAGCCCCAGAGGCGGCTTCTCCTACAATGAGCAGTTCTTC.

This chain connects TRBV18 to TRBJ2-7; either TRBD1 or TRBD2 may fit D (5 bases each). V lost 3 bases and J 0 bases, leaving 15 bases between the germline ends. This CDR3 contains 16 residues. The germline CDR1 and CDR2 sequences are KGHSH and LQKENI. CDR3 protein: CASSPLPGTSSYEQYF. The CDR3 nucleotides read TGTGCCAGCTCACCGCTACCGGGGACGAGCTCCTACGAGCAGTACTTC.

This chain uses TRBV5-5 with TRBJ1-2, with D perhaps matching TRBD1 (5 bases). The V gene's germline CDR1 is SGHKS and CDR2 YYEKEE (reference sequence). V lost 5 bases and J 4 bases, leaving 9 bases between the germline ends. CDR3 length equals 12 residues. In DNA, the CDR3 is TGTGCCAGCAGAACCGACAGCTATGGCTACACCTTC. It codes for CASRTDSYGYTF.

The V gene is TRBV7-2, the J gene TRBJ2-5, with D possibly TRBD2 on 6 matching bases. Germline CDR1 and CDR2: SGHTA and FQGNSA. The germline V and J ends were trimmed by 2 bases and 1 base, with 11 bases remaining between them. This CDR3 comprises 15 residues. CDR3 nucleotides: TGTGCCAGCAGCTTAAATAGCGGATTCCAAGAGACCCAGTACTTC. It translates to CASSLNSGFQETQYF.

The chain uses TRBV7-2 and TRBJ2-7, with TRBD1 as a possible D gene (5 bases). Between the trimmed V and J ends, which lost 0 bases and 1 base, there was a span of 16 bases. This CDR3 has 17 residues. Germline lookup yields CDR1 SGHTA and CDR2 FQGNSA. The CDR3 DNA reads as TGTGCCAGCAGCTTAGCTACCTTGGCAGGGCAGTCCTACGAGCAGTACTTC. This encodes CASSLATLAGQSYEQYF.

This clone was picked up many times. J is TRBJ1-3 and V is TRBV10-3; 9 bases agree with TRBD1. Germline assignment: CDR1 ENHRY and CDR2 SYGVKD. V lost 6 bases, J lost 2 bases, and 2 bases stayed unmatched. The CDR3 covers 14 residues. As DNA, the CDR3 is TGTGCCATCAGCACAGGGGGCACTGGAAACACCATATATTTT. Amino acids: CAISTGGTGNTIYF.

This sequence joins TRBV19 and TRBJ2-1; D may be TRBD2 (6 bases). This CDR3 region has 14 residues. The germline gives CDR1 LNHDA, CDR2 SQIVND (reference sequence). Between the trimmed V and J ends, which lost 4 bases and 4 bases, there was a span of 11 bases. In DNA form, the CDR3 reads TGTGCCAGTAGTAACCTAGCGACTTACAATGAGCAGTTCTTC. Translating gives CASSNLATYNEQFF.

V is TRBV5-4 and J is TRBJ1-2; D perhaps matches TRBD1 (5 bases). Per germline, CDR1 SGHNT and CDR2 YYREEE (reference sequence). The ends were cut back, 2 bases at V and 7 bases at J, with 12 bases in the middle. The CDR3 contains 13 residues. CDR3 sequence reads: CASSFTQGGGYTF. The CDR3 DNA sequence: TGTGCCAGCAGCTTCACCCAGGGAGGTGGCTACACCTTC.

The chain uses TRBV10-3 and TRBJ2-7; D is perhaps TRBD2 (5 bases). CDR3 length equals 14 residues. In germline, CDR1 is ENHRY, CDR2 SYGVKD. The ends were cut back, 11 bases at V and 6 bases at J, with 23 bases in the middle. The CDR3 here is CAAGRDSLSSEQYF. The CDR3 region has the DNA TGTGCCGCCGGCCGGGATTCCCTTTCCAGCGAGCAGTACTTC.

The chain combines TRBV7-2 with TRBJ1-1; D perhaps matches TRBD1 (5 bases). Germline V lookup: CDR1 SGHTA, CDR2 FQGNSA. V was cut by 5 bases and J by 0 bases, with 13 bases left in between. This CDR3 is 15 amino acids long. CDR3 sequence reads: CASSPQVTMNTEAFF. DNA of the CDR3: TGTGCCAGCAGCCCACAGGTGACTATGAACACTGAAGCTTTCTTT.

V usage is TRBV19 and J usage is TRBJ2-1; 7 bases are shared with TRBD2. This CDR3 region has 16 residues. Germline values: CDR1 LNHDA, CDR2 SQIVND (reference sequence). Losses at the gene ends were 6 bases for V and 2 bases for J; bases not matched to a gene: 10. CDR3 sequence (DNA): TGTGCCAGTAGCCCGGCAGCGGGGCGGACCTACAATGAGCAGTTCTTC. Its protein product is CASSPAAGRTYNEQFF. Filled out from reference TRBV19 and TRBJ2-1, the complete variable domain reads DGGITQSPKYLFRKEGQNVTLSCEQNLNHDAMYWYRQDPGQGLRLIYYSQIVNDFQKGDIAEGYSVSREKKESFPLTVTSAQKNPTAFYLCASSPAAGRTYNEQFFGPGTRLTVL.

This clone occurred a few times. The chain joins TRBV27 to TRBJ2-1, with D unclear. Germline CDR1 MNHEY, CDR2 SMNVEV (reference sequence). Trimming pared 8 bases from V and 0 bases from J, leaving 17 bases between. The CDR3 is 16 residues long. In DNA, the CDR3 is TGTGCCAGCTCCCGACCTCGCCAGAGCTCCTACAATGAGCAGTTCTTC. It encodes CASSRPRQSSYNEQFF.

The chain employs TRBV18 and TRBJ2-7; a weak D match, TRBD1 (5 bases). Germline values: CDR1 KGHSH, CDR2 LQKENI. This CDR3 has 13 residues. Trimming cost V 1 base and J 2 bases, with 6 bases left between them. CDR3 sequence (DNA): TGTGCCAGCTCACCACAGGGGACCTACGAGCAGTACTTC. Translation gives CASSPQGTYEQYF.

The chain is built from TRBV11-2 and TRBJ2-3; D remains unclear. The germline gives CDR1 SGHAT, CDR2 FQNNGV. The CDR3 is 15 amino acids. The germline V and J ends were trimmed by 6 bases and 1 base, with 14 bases remaining between them. CDR3 region: CASSQLVSGTDTQYF. The CDR3 nucleotides are TGTGCCAGCAGTCAACTGGTGAGCGGCACAGATACGCAGTATTTT.

V is TRBV27 and J is TRBJ2-1; the match to TRBD2 covers 9 bases. The CDR3 loop spans 15 amino acids. After removal of 2 bases from V and 5 bases from J, the junction contained 4 bases not matched to a gene. Germline CDR1 MNHEY, CDR2 SMNVEV (reference sequence). The chain's CDR3 is CASSLTLAGDNEQFF. The CDR3 region has the DNA TGTGCCAGCAGTTTAACCTTAGCGGGAGACAATGAGCAGTTCTTC.

Worth noting for this clone: The sample holds other DNA sequences that translate to the same CDR3. The chain joins TRBV4-3 to TRBJ2-7; TRBD2 matches at 8 bases. CDR1 LGHNA and CDR2 YSLEER come from the germline V gene. CDR3 size: 13 residues. Trimming at V came to 1 base and at J to 7 bases, leaving 3 bases not matched to a gene. The CDR3 protein is CASSQVRGGEQYV. In DNA form, the CDR3 reads TGCGCCAGCAGCCAAGTACGGGGGGGTGAGCAGTACGTC.

This chain uses TRBV7-6 with TRBJ1-3, with D perhaps matching TRBD1 (5 bases). CDR1 and CDR2 (germline): SGHVS, FNYEAQ. The CDR3 has 14 amino acids. Trimming removed 3 bases from V and 2 bases from J, with 8 bases in between. CDR3 nucleotide sequence: TGTGCCAGCAGCTTGGGGGTTACTGGAAACACCATATATTTT. Translating it yields CASSLGVTGNTIYF.

V is TRBV11-2 and J is TRBJ2-2; TRBD2 might be the D (5 bases). This CDR3 contains 15 residues. The germline V gene has CDR1 SGHAT and CDR2 FQNNGV. Deletions cut 5 bases from V and 5 bases from J, with 15 bases between. CDR3 residues: CASSTRRGRTGELFF. In DNA, the CDR3 is TGTGCCAGCAGCACCCGACGAGGGCGAACCGGGGAGCTGTTTTTT.

V and J are TRBV29-1 and TRBJ2-4; D not resolved. The germline V gene has CDR1 SQVTM and CDR2 ANQGSEA. The V end was cut by 6 bases, the J end by 2 bases, with 11 bases between. This CDR3 comprises 13 residues. The CDR3 DNA reads TGCAGCGTCTCCGAGGCGACCAAAAACATTCAGTACTTC. It translates to CSVSEATKNIQYF.

This sequence joins TRBV7-2 and TRBJ1-5; possible D gene TRBD1, 5 bases. This CDR3 has 15 residues. The V gene's germline CDR1 is SGHTA and CDR2 FQGNSA. The germline V and J ends were trimmed by 1 base and 7 bases, with 14 bases remaining between them. For the CDR3, the DNA is TGTGCCAGCAGCTTAGACTGGGGGGGGAGCCAGCCCCAGCATTTT. Translation: CASSLDWGGSQPQHF.

This clone was found once. The J gene is TRBJ1-4, the V gene TRBV7-2, with D hard to call. Trimming left V 3 bases short and J 0 bases short, with 11 bases between. The CDR3 has 16 amino acids. Germline CDR1 is SGHTA and CDR2 is FQGNSA. The CDR3 reads CASSLKRAATNEKLFF. In DNA, the CDR3 is TGTGCCAGCAGCTTGAAAAGGGCGGCAACTAATGAAAAACTGTTTTTT.

This clone showed up just once. The J gene is TRBJ2-1, the V gene TRBV11-3; D remains unclear. CDR3 size: 12 residues. Germline lookup yields CDR1 SGHNT and CDR2 YENEEA. Trimming took 2 bases from V and 12 from J, leaving 11 bases between them. The DNA of the CDR3 is TGTGCCAGCAGCTTATCCCAGCGTAGGCAGTTCTTC. Encoded protein: CASSLSQRRQFF.

This clone was seen a handful of times. The chain links TRBV19 to TRBJ1-5; a weak D match, TRBD1 (6 bases). Germline V gene sequence: CDR1 LNHDA, CDR2 SQIVND (reference sequence). CDR3 length equals 13 residues. V was clipped by 4 bases and J by 6 bases, with 10 bases between them. CDR3 region: CASSNPGVQPQHF. The CDR3 DNA reads TGTGCCAGTAGTAACCCAGGGGTTCAGCCCCAGCATTTT.